These 29 T cell receptor beta chains were sequenced from one sample in a study of control samples from healthy donors and cancer patients. Sequencing used immunoSEQ multiplex PCR; TCRdb keeps in-frame clones, though not all of them. The repertoire holds under 200,000 clones, 93% seen once, with approximately 4% in the top ten. Source material: blood. These receptors were obtained from an older woman in good health.

This chain uses TRBV18 with TRBJ1-1; no definite D call. Trimming took off 2 bases at V and 10 bases at J, with 14 bases between the two ends. Germline V CDR1 and CDR2: KGHSH, LQKENI. The CDR3 runs to 13 residues. This CDR3 is CASSPIASVGAFF. For the CDR3, the DNA is TGTGCCAGCTCACCAATTGCGTCCGTAGGAGCTTTCTTT. Full variable domain (remainder filled in from reference TRBV18 and TRBJ1-1): NAGVMQNPRHLVRRRGQEARLRCSPMKGHSHVYWYRQLPEEGLKFMVYLQKENIIDESGMPKERFSAEFPKEGPSILRIQQVVRGDSAAYFCASSPIASVGAFFGQGTRLTVV.

The chain recombines TRBV7-9 with TRBJ1-5; D perhaps matches TRBD1 (5 bases). This CDR3 has 15 amino acids. CDR1 SEHNR and CDR2 FQNEAQ come from the germline V gene (reference sequence). V was shortened by 3 bases and J by 5 bases, with 14 bases between the two germline ends. CDR3 sequence (DNA): TGTGCCAGCAGCTTCGGACGGGGCACCCATCAGCCCCAGCATTTT. Its translation: CASSFGRGTHQPQHF.

The chain joins TRBV2 to TRBJ1-6; D remains ambiguous. Looked up from germline, CDR1 is SNHLY and CDR2 is FYNNEI. V was shortened by 6 bases and J by 11 bases, with 17 bases between the two germline ends. This CDR3 region has 14 residues. CDR3 in amino acids: CASRLRAPGAPLHF. In DNA form, the CDR3 reads TGTGCCAGCAGACTAAGGGCCCCAGGTGCACCCCTCCACTTT.

J is TRBJ1-3 and V is TRBV4-3; D perhaps matches TRBD1 (5 bases). With 0 bases removed from V and 2 bases from J, the gap between germline ends came to 8 bases. Per the germline V gene, CDR1 is LGHNA and CDR2 is YSLEER. The CDR3 runs to 15 residues. CDR3 sequence reads: CASSQDTTAGNTIYF. The CDR3 nucleotides read TGCGCCAGCAGCCAAGATACGACAGCTGGAAACACCATATATTTT.

In nucleotides, the CDR3 is TGTGCCAGCAGCTTTGGACAGGGGGCCGGCGAGCAGTACTTC. Encoded protein: CASSFGQGAGEQYF. The genes are TRBV7-2 and TRBJ2-7; 11 nucleotides match TRBD1. The V segment lost 3 bases and the J segment 6 bases; nucleotides outside the gene matches: 4. Germline CDR1 and CDR2: SGHTA and FQGNSA. This CDR3 has 14 residues.

As concerns this clone: At the DNA level, this CDR3 is encoded by other sequences in the same sample as well. The V and J genes are TRBV3-1 (or the pseudogene TRBV3-2) and TRBJ1-1; TRBD1 might be the D (5 bases). CDR1 is LGHDT, CDR2 YNNKEL, per germline (reference sequence). This CDR3 has 11 residues. V was pared by 6 bases and J by 7 bases, with 9 bases between. The CDR3 DNA sequence: TGTGCCAGCAGGCGACAGCTTGAAGCTTTCTTT. It encodes CASRRQLEAFF.

The chain couples TRBV5-8 to TRBJ1-2; D may be TRBD1 (6 bases). V gave up 1 base and J gave up 3 bases, with 13 bases separating them. The CDR3 covers 15 residues. The germline gives CDR1 SGHTS, CDR2 YDEGEE. This CDR3 reads CASSLRRGGDYGYTF. CDR3 DNA sequence: TGTGCCAGCAGCTTGCGGAGAGGGGGGGACTATGGCTACACCTTC.

The rearrangement links TRBV5-1 to TRBJ2-5, with 7 positions matching TRBD2. The CDR3 length is 15 residues. V dropped 3 bases and J dropped 0; count of bases not matched to a gene: 5. CDR1 is SGHRS, CDR2 YFSETQ, per germline. The CDR3 sequence: CASSWGLPYQETQYF. Written as DNA, the CDR3 is TGCGCCAGCAGCTGGGGACTACCGTACCAAGAGACCCAGTACTTC.

The chain carries TRBV18 and TRBJ1-2; TRBD1 is a possible D gene (5 bases). The CDR3 is 15 residues long. Germline loops: CDR1 KGHSH, CDR2 LQKENI. V lost 3 bases and J lost 4, with 15 bases in between. The CDR3, as DNA: TGTGCCAGCTCACCGGGGACGGTGGGGAGCTATGGCTACACCTTC. Protein sequence: CASSPGTVGSYGYTF.

J is TRBJ1-4 and V is TRBV15; D may be TRBD1 (6 bases). CDR3 length: 15 residues. V was clipped by 1 base and J by 7 bases, with 13 bases between them. CDR1 is LNHNV and CDR2 is YYDKDF in the germline V gene (reference sequence). The CDR3 DNA sequence: TGTGCCACCAGCAGAGCAGGGGCCTGGGTTGAAAAACTGTTTTTT. Translating it yields CATSRAGAWVEKLFF.

This chain connects TRBV10-3 to TRBJ1-1; 7 nucleotides line up with TRBD1. CDR1 ENHRY and CDR2 SYGVKD come from the germline V gene. The V gene end was trimmed by 1 base and the J gene end by 6 bases; junction bases not matched to a gene: 2. There are 13 residues in the CDR3. CDR3 nucleotide sequence: TGTGCCATCAGTGAGTGGCAGGGGGCTGAAGCTTTCTTT. Residues: CAISEWQGAEAFF.

Only a few counts were recorded for this clone. The chain links TRBV19 to TRBJ2-1; D gene unclear. Germline V gene data show CDR1 as LNHDA and CDR2 as SQIVND (reference sequence). The CDR3 is 11 residues long. V lost 3 bases to trimming and J lost 6 bases, with 3 bases between them. CDR3 sequence reads: CASSISNEQFF. CDR3 in DNA: TGTGCCAGTAGTATTAGCAATGAGCAGTTCTTC.

The V gene is TRBV3-1 (or the pseudogene TRBV3-2), the J gene TRBJ1-2; D call uncertain. CDR3 length: 15 amino acids. From germline, CDR1 is LGHDT and CDR2 YNNKEL (reference sequence). Trimming cost V 0 bases and J 6 bases, with 14 bases left between them. CDR3 sequence: CASSQDFMAVDGYTF. The CDR3 DNA follows: TGTGCCAGCAGCCAAGATTTCATGGCAGTCGATGGCTACACCTTC.

J is TRBJ2-5 and V is TRBV7-2, with 9 bases that match TRBD1. This CDR3 region has 15 residues. Germline CDR1 SGHTA, CDR2 FQGNSA. V trimming: 5 bases; J trimming: 2 bases; junction bases outside the gene matches: 6. CDR3 sequence: CASSPTGQGQETQYF. DNA of the CDR3: TGTGCCAGCAGCCCCACGGGACAGGGACAAGAGACCCAGTACTTC. Full variable domain (outside the CDR3, taken from reference TRBV7-2 and TRBJ2-5): GAGVSQSPSNKVTEKGKDVELRCDPISGHTALYWYRQSLGQGLEFLIYFQGNSAPDKSGLPSDRFSAERTGGSVSTLTIQRTQQEDSAVYLCASSPTGQGQETQYFGPGTRLLVL.

The chain combines TRBV5-1 with TRBJ2-3; possible D gene TRBD2, 5 bases. In germline, CDR1 is SGHRS, CDR2 YFSETQ. V was trimmed by 9 bases and J by 2 bases, leaving 16 bases between them. The CDR3 spans 14 residues. DNA for the CDR3: TGCGCCACCACCCGGGAACCAGACACAGATACGCAGTATTTT. As protein: CATTREPDTDTQYF. The variable domain in full, with the rest retrieved from reference TRBV5-1 and TRBJ2-3, is KAGVTQTPRYLIKTRGQQVTLSCSPISGHRSVSWYQQTPGQGLQFLFEYFSETQRNKGNFPGRFSGRQFSNSRSEMNVSTLELGDSALYLCATTREPDTDTQYFGPGTRLTVL.

The chain employs TRBV18 and TRBJ1-1; 9 nucleotides line up with TRBD1. The germline V gene encodes CDR1 KGHSH and CDR2 LQKENI. With 0 bases clipped from V and 4 bases from J, the junction kept 6 bases outside the gene matches. The CDR3 runs 16 residues. The CDR3 DNA follows: TGTGCCAGCTCACCACCCAAGACAGGGGGACGCACTGAAGCTTTCTTT. Encoded protein: CASSPPKTGGRTEAFF.

With regard to this clone: The junction differs from germline at one of its ends, possibly a read error. The gene calls are TRBV14 and TRBJ2-1; 7 bases align to TRBD2. Per the germline V gene, CDR1 is SGHDN and CDR2 is FVKESK. This CDR3 is 15 amino acids long. CDR3 region: CASRQAGTQNNEQFF. CDR3 sequence (DNA): TGTGCCAGCAGGCAAGCGGGGACCCAAAACAATGAGCAGTTCTTC. The full variable domain, with the rest looked up from reference TRBV14 and TRBJ2-1, is EAGVTQFPSHSVIEKGQTVTLRCDPISGHDNLYWYRRVMGKEIKFLLHFVKESKQDESGMPNNRFLAERTGGTYSTLKVQPAELEDSGVYFCASRQAGTQNNEQFFGPGTRLTVL.

The genes are TRBV4-3 and TRBJ1-1; TRBD1 might be the D (5 bases). This CDR3 region has 14 residues. Germline V CDR1 and CDR2: LGHNA, YSLEER. With 4 bases removed from V and 2 bases from J, the gap between germline ends came to 11 bases. The CDR3 DNA follows: TGCGCCAGCAGCCTGGGACGGTCCAACACTGAAGCTTTCTTT. Amino acids: CASSLGRSNTEAFF.

This sequence joins TRBV25-1 and TRBJ1-6; D is possibly TRBD1 (6 bases). Germline V gene lookup returns CDR1 MGHDK and CDR2 SYGVNS. V was clipped by 1 base and J by 6 bases, with 10 bases between them. The CDR3 contains 15 residues. The CDR3 region is CASSESGQSNSPLHF. In DNA form, the CDR3 reads TGTGCCAGCAGTGAATCGGGACAATCTAATTCACCCCTCCACTTT. The whole variable domain, filled in from reference TRBV25-1 and TRBJ1-6, reads EADIYQTPRYLVIGTGKKITLECSQTMGHDKMYWYQQDPGMELHLIHYSYGVNSTEKGDLSSESTVSRIRTEHFPLTLESARPSHTSQYLCASSESGQSNSPLHFGNGTRLTVT.

The CDR3 nucleotides read TGCGCCAGCAGCTATGGACAGGGGGCGGGTGAGCAGTTCTTC. It translates to CASSYGQGAGEQFF. The chain recombines TRBV5-1 with TRBJ2-1; 11 nucleotides agree with TRBD1. The CDR3 contains 14 residues. V lost 3 bases and J lost 9; bases outside the gene matches: 5. CDR1 SGHRS and CDR2 YFSETQ come from the germline V gene.

The chain recombines TRBV5-6 with TRBJ1-4; 10 positions agree with TRBD1. The CDR3 covers 15 residues. The V segment lost 0 bases and the J segment 10 bases; nucleotides outside the gene matches: 6. Germline CDR1 and CDR2: SGHDT and YYEEEE. CDR3 in DNA: TGTGCCAGCAGCTTGGTTGGGACAGGGGACGGAAAACTGTTTTTT. Translated, it gives CASSLVGTGDGKLFF. The full variable domain, rest sourced from reference TRBV5-6 and TRBJ1-4, is DAGVTQSPTHLIKTRGQQVTLRCSPKSGHDTVSWYQQALGQGPQFIFQYYEEEERQRGNFPDRFSGHQFPNYSSELNVNALLLGDSALYLCASSLVGTGDGKLFFGSGTQLSVL.

CDR3 sequence (DNA): TGTGCCAGCTCCACCACGCCCCCCGCCAATTCATACAATGAGCAGTTCTTC. Protein: CASSTTPPANSYNEQFF. The chain carries TRBV18 and TRBJ2-1; unclear D gene. V lost 6 bases, J lost 4 bases, and 22 bases lay in between. This CDR3 region has 17 residues. Germline CDR1 reads KGHSH; CDR2 reads LQKENI.

The chain couples TRBV6-5 to TRBJ2-5; D possibly uses TRBD1 or TRBD2 (5 bases each). CDR3 length: 15 amino acids. The germline V gene encodes CDR1 MNHEY and CDR2 SVGAGI. The V gene lost 2 bases and the J gene lost 2 bases, with 12 bases spanning the gap. Here the CDR3 reads CASSYGDASQETQYF. The CDR3 DNA reads TGTGCCAGCAGTTACGGGGACGCCTCACAAGAGACCCAGTACTTC.

The chain has TRBV7-6 and TRBJ1-6; no reliable D call. Germline CDR1 and CDR2: SGHVS and FNYEAQ. Trimming stripped 1 base from V and 10 bases from J, with 17 bases between. The CDR3 covers 16 residues. This chain's CDR3 is CASSLVSGPSQSPLHF. The CDR3 DNA reads as TGTGCCAGCAGCTTAGTCAGCGGGCCGTCCCAATCACCCCTCCACTTT. The full variable domain, in which reference TRBV7-6 and TRBJ1-6 provide the parts outside the CDR3, is GAGVSQSPRYKVTKRGQDVALRCDPISGHVSLYWYRQALGQGPEFLTYFNYEAQQDKSGLPNDRFSAERPEGSISTLTIQRTEQRDSAMYRCASSLVSGPSQSPLHFGNGTRLTVT.

V and J are TRBV10-1 and TRBJ1-1; D call uncertain. The CDR3 is 13 amino acids. CDR1 WNHNN and CDR2 SYGVQD come from the germline V gene (reference sequence). The V end lost 3 bases, the J end lost 1 base, and 6 bases lay between the germline ends. The CDR3 region is CASSDQTNTEAFF. For the CDR3, the DNA is TGCGCCAGCAGTGATCAGACGAACACTGAAGCTTTCTTT.

V usage is TRBV5-1 and J usage is TRBJ2-1, with 9 nucleotides matching TRBD2. Germline lookup yields CDR1 SGHRS and CDR2 YFSETQ. V lost 0 bases, J lost 2 bases, and 3 bases stayed unmatched. The CDR3 contains 16 residues. The CDR3: CASSLGASGAYNEQFF. CDR3 DNA: TGCGCCAGCAGCTTGGGGGCTAGCGGGGCCTACAATGAGCAGTTCTTC.

The chain joins TRBV4-3 to TRBJ2-6; 8 nucleotides agree with TRBD2. Unmatched junction bases numbered 3, after V lost 2 bases and J lost 3 bases. CDR3 length: 16 residues. Per the germline V gene, CDR1 is LGHNA and CDR2 is YSLEER. The CDR3 region is CASSQLSGSGANVLTF. CDR3 bases: TGCGCCAGCAGCCAACTAAGCGGGAGTGGGGCCAACGTCCTGACTTTC.

CDR3 sequence (DNA): TGTGCCAGCAGTTCACACCCGGGGCCCGCCGGCACTGAAGCTTTCTTT. It translates to CASSSHPGPAGTEAFF. The V call is TRBV6-2 or TRBV6-3, the J call TRBJ1-1; D is perhaps TRBD1 (5 bases). The germline CDR1 and CDR2 sequences are MNHEY and SVGEGT. This CDR3 is built from 16 residues. Trimming stripped 4 bases from V and 4 bases from J, with 19 bases between.

This clone appeared once. This rearrangement joins TRBV19 to TRBJ2-4; tentatively, D is TRBD2 (5 bases). V was pared by 5 bases and J by 2 bases, with 10 bases between. Germline V CDR1 and CDR2: LNHDA, SQIVND (reference sequence). This CDR3 has 14 amino acids. The CDR3 coding sequence is TGTGCCAGTAGTCCACTAGTTACCAAAAACATTCAGTACTTC. This gives the protein CASSPLVTKNIQYF.